This paragraph reports one T cell receptor beta chain. In the authors' methods: Using reference gene primer amplification, nucleated cell counts were estimated. This table comes from immunoSEQ multiplex PCR, and its TCRdb copy is limited to in-frame clones, with some not included. The V and J calls and clone size are taken from that table; D and trimming were inferred from the DNA. The sample shows 85,000 to 95,000 clones, more than 75% of them seen only once. This sample stems from a study of blood T cell repertoires in COVID-19. About the research overall: T cells, B-cell-depleted T cells, or PBMCs provided the cDNA or gDNA that served as material.

Sequenced: peripheral blood. The receptor was derived from a human donor in a cohort sampled during active COVID-19.

The CDR3 nucleotides read TGTGCCAGCAGCTGGGGACTAGCGGGAGGGGCAGATACGCAGTATTTT. Translation gives CASSWGLAGGADTQYF. This chain connects TRBV11-2 to TRBJ2-3; 16 positions match TRBD2. V was pared by 4 bases and J by 4 bases, with 2 bases of the junction left unmatched. The CDR3 runs 16 residues. Germline-derived CDR1 and CDR2 are SGHAT and FQNNGV.